This passage covers 5 T cell receptor beta chains from one sample sequenced in a study of blood T cells in healthy people across ages. The authors ran a second PCR of 7 to 11 cycles using a sample-barcoded 5' primer and a J-beta primer mix. TCRdb fed the 5' RACE reads into MiXCR, producing one record per CDR3 protein. The sample lists about a million distinct CDR3 sequences; roughly two fifths were seen once. The sample comprised blood. The receptors were sampled from a man in his late teens or twenties in good health.

This clonotype occurred a few times. This rearrangement joins TRBV7-2 to TRBJ2-7; TRBD2 matches 10 bases. Germline V CDR1 and CDR2: SGHTA, FQGNSA. This CDR3 has 15 residues. The trim removed 4 bases at V and 0 bases at J, leaving 3 bases unmatched. CDR3 sequence (DNA): TGTGCCAGCAGCTCTCTAGCGGGGGACTCCTACGAGCAGTACTTC. This gives the protein CASSSLAGDSYEQYF.

The V and J genes are TRBV30 and TRBJ2-3; 8 bases match TRBD2. The CDR3 is made up of 14 amino acids. In germline, CDR1 is GTSNPN, CDR2 SVGIG (reference sequence). J gave up 2 bases and V 4 bases, and 5 bases lay outside the gene matches. CDR3 loop: CAWTRGGTTDTQYF. The CDR3 DNA is TGTGCCTGGACCCGGGGGGGGACCACAGATACGCAGTATTTT.

The chain couples TRBV5-5 to TRBJ1-5; the D is unclear. The CDR3 runs 15 residues. The germline V gene encodes CDR1 SGHKS and CDR2 YYEKEE (reference sequence). V was pared by 3 bases and J by 1 base, with 11 bases between. CDR3 coding DNA: TGTGCCAGCAGCTCTACCTCGAGAAGCAATCAGCCCCAGCATTTT. Translated, it gives CASSSTSRSNQPQHF.

The chain joins TRBV2 to TRBJ1-1, with D maybe TRBD1 (6 bases). V lost 8 bases and J lost 11, with 21 bases in between. The CDR3 consists of 13 residues. In germline, CDR1 is SNHLY, CDR2 FYNNEI. The CDR3 DNA sequence: TGTGCCAGCCGTACCTCGACAGGCGCTGGGGCTTTCTTT. It specifies CASRTSTGAGAFF.

V is TRBV29-1 and J is TRBJ2-1; 10 bases are a match to TRBD1. This CDR3 contains 14 residues. V dropped 8 bases and J dropped 5; count of bases not matched to a gene: 9. Looked up from germline, CDR1 is SQVTM and CDR2 is ANQGSEA. The CDR3 DNA sequence: TGCAGCACAAACCGGGACAGGGGCCACAATGAGCAGTTCTTC. Protein product: CSTNRDRGHNEQFF.